Included here is one T cell receptor beta chain sequence, with context. Its antigen is unknown. The sample holds no much larger clone one base away, and base qualities are not on file. The CDR3 measures 13 amino acids from cysteine to phenylalanine. Of the read, only the CDR3 DNA is kept; its 39 bases are in frame from base 1. The germline V gene supplies CDR1 SGHAT and CDR2 FQNNGV. Trimming takes 5 bases from V and 2 bases from J, and the germline ends sit 9 bases apart. The cohort was made up of 650 to 700 healthy bone marrow donors. Cohort members were all nominally healthy when sampled, although unrecorded immune exposures were likely present. The donor tested CMV seronegative and was one of the 352 seronegative cohort members. A peripheral blood sample was provided by each donor, and peripheral blood mononuclear cells were used for TCR beta sequencing. Genomic DNA extraction from the blood cell samples was performed with the Qiagen DNeasy Blood Extraction Kit.

The library was prepared using the immunoSEQ multiplex PCR assay. A mixture of 60 forward primers for TCR Vbeta segments and 13 reverse primers for TCR Jbeta segments was used in the multiplex PCR. A multiplex PCR assay on genomic DNA amplified the CDR3 region of rearranged TCR beta genes. Amplified TCR beta libraries were sequenced as 87-base-pair reads on the Illumina HiSeq System. The published analysis was carried out like this. Across the 670 or so repertoires, a later analysis counted approximately 75 million unique TCR beta chains, about 10 million of which were shared by at least two donors. Raw reads were error-corrected and collapsed into unique sequences by a nearest-neighbor algorithm in which closely related sequences were merged to remove PCR and sequencing errors. V, D and J gene segments were assigned by aligning CDR3 sequences to IMGT reference sequences. For a sequence to be retained, a match of at least six nucleotides to both a V gene segment and a J gene segment was required. A rearrangement was called productive if the CDR3 had no stop codons and remained in frame with V and J, and every other rearrangement was called non-productive. Following IMGT convention, CDR3 was defined as the stretch from the second conserved V-encoded cysteine up to the conserved J-encoded phenylalanine. The earlier analysis of about 500 of the donors excluded sequences that lacked an unambiguous match to a single V gene segment. In an earlier analysis of approximately 610 of the donors, V segments were called functional above 56.7% productive rearrangements and were called segregating when the between-donor standard deviation exceeded 5%. A statistical classification framework was developed to diagnose cytomegalovirus status using the catalog of TCR beta chain sequences. A later analysis assigned V and J genes by comparing TCR nucleotide sequences with IMGT/GENE-DB human TR gene sequences. A later analysis assigned CDR3 sequences and most-parsimonious VDJ recombination scenarios with the TCRdist pipeline. In a later analysis, every TCR beta chain was defined by the combination of its CDR3 amino acid sequence and its V-gene family, and reads without a unique V-gene family were dropped. In a later analysis, several hundred highly shared, low-generation-probability nucleotide sequences were removed to address suspected cross-contamination and a sequencing artifact. For each public chain, a later analysis derived a clonal expansion index from normalized ranks of inferred template counts within each repertoire. Generation probabilities in a later analysis came from a VDJ recombination model fitted to out-of-frame rearrangements, and those results were checked against IGoR. In a later analysis, TCR-TCR, TCR-HLA and TCR-CMV co-occurrence was scored with hypergeometric tests, and a repertoire-size bias correction was applied to TCR pairs. False discovery rates were estimated in a later analysis by permuting HLA or CMV assignments 20 times. In a later analysis, co-occurring TCRs were grouped using DBSCAN, and TCRdist sequence similarity was added for clustering within HLA-allele-positive subsets. Co-occurrence clustering excluded repertoires with fewer than 30,000 or more than 120,000 public chains, plus five with anomalous nucleotide sharing. TCRdb holds this immuneACCESS table with in-frame rearrangements only. Some clones are missing; in checked studies, unresolved V genes explain under half, and the rest has no known cause. V, J and clone size reflect that table, while D and trimming were determined from the DNA. The sample profile shows approximately 250,000 clones; around 83% of them were found once. Of the sample, 0.24% is held by the ten largest clones.

The source of the sample is a study of cytomegalovirus exposure and HLA in healthy donors (dated by TCRdb to 2016 to 2017). Regarding the study in general: According to an earlier analysis of 550 to 700 of the donors, about 179 million T cells yielded 117 million unique TCR beta sequences and approximately 300 Gb of sequence data. An early release that covered fewer than 750 HLA-typed donors contained about 300 gigabases of sequencing data and some 87 million unique TCR sequences. Of the roughly 420 genotyped donors, 65% to 90% were placed in the genetic ancestry cluster associated with self-reported Caucasian donors. The study was designed to test whether signatures of past pathogen exposure could be identified by cataloging public T cell receptors. The T cell repertoires of 666 subjects were profiled by immunosequencing and related to cytomegalovirus serostatus. A separate validation cohort of roughly 110 different subjects was used in addition to the roughly 620-subject first cohort. To predict cytomegalovirus infection status, the study brought together high-throughput TCR immunosequencing, statistical association of individual TCRs with disease status, and machine learning. To study patterns of TCR occurrence, a later analysis re-analyzed previously published TCR beta repertoires from just over 650 donors and added high-resolution HLA genotyping. In the later analysis, no new phenotypic data were used to find candidate immune exposures; instead, reliance was placed on TCR beta sequences and their occurrence across donors. In an earlier analysis of about 590 of the donors, high-throughput TCR beta sequencing was used to judge whether each TCR beta V gene segment behaved as functional or pseudogenic. Alongside the repertoire data, information on donor age, sex, ethnicity and CMV serostatus was compiled. A later genetic analysis took genome-wide SNP genotypes for about three fifths of the 666 donors and used that subset as a discovery cohort. All discovery cohort repertoires had been generated on a single sequencing platform. HLA typing covered class I and class II loci at four-digit resolution. Typing coverage varied by locus: roughly 629-630 donors for A, B, C, DRB1 and DQB1; 500 to 550 for DQA1; more than 600 for DPA1; approximately 470 for DPB1. A handful of DR-DQ haplotypes were handled as single units for association and clustering because linkage in the cohort was strong. On average, 235,054 unique TCR beta nucleotide sequences were sequenced per donor among roughly 430 genotyped donors of the cohort, with 15% to 20% of those sequences being non-productive.

What the work shows at the level of the full study, not this receptor alone: Presence/absence analyses assumed roughly uniform sequencing depth across donors, an assumption that may not hold. Correlated functional status among segregating V segments might be attributable to linkage disequilibrium, but an unknown experimental factor could not be ruled out. Broadly in line with IMGT annotations, most TCR beta V segments showed up in productive rearrangements about 87% or about 30% of the time in an earlier analysis of approximately 640 of the donors. Because the 87-base-pair reads could not distinguish some IMGT-functional V segments, including TRBV6-2 and TRBV6-3, those segments were excluded. A further reported finding was that TCR beta sequences accurately predicted the HLA-A and HLA-B alleles for most subjects in the first cohort. A cluster of highly shared sequence variants was judged likely to be a technical artifact of the sequencing pipeline. For the cohort, immune exposure information was limited to CMV serostatus. Only TCR beta chains were sequenced in this cohort, and the absence of alpha or paired-chain data limited detectable features. A later genetic analysis associated a missense DCLRE1C variant with V-gene and J-gene trimming of TCR beta chains, and an independent cohort replicated the association. Because counts were too low, around 17 rarely observed V segments, including chromosome 9 orphons, were left out of the earlier analysis of 587 of the donors. According to the authors, the approach could potentially be generalized to other disease states and immunological phenotypes. The study listed approximately 160 TCR beta chains as associated with cytomegalovirus. Assigning TCR associations to individual alleles was difficult when HLA alleles, especially DR and DQ, strongly co-occurred. In a later analysis, HLA-associated TCR beta chains showed more clonal expansion and lower generation probabilities than non-associated chains that were equally common. Because some donors lacked HLA typing at each locus, the association tests relied only on the typed subset. In a later analysis, most CMV-associated TCR beta chains were found to appear HLA-restricted, with HLA associations seemingly driven largely by CMV exposure. In both the original and validation cohorts, the classifier was reported to diagnose cytomegalovirus status with high specificity and sensitivity. According to a later genetic analysis, donors in an Asian-associated ancestry cluster had fewer N-insertions in productive TCRs than the approximately 610-donor mean. In a later analysis, TCR association rates were found to vary across HLA loci, with the most associated TCRs seen for DRB1 alleles and the fewest for HLA-C alleles. In a later analysis, 16,951 TCR beta sequences were associated with specific HLA alleles at a false discovery rate of 0.05. In vitro tests confirmed that three of the cytomegalovirus-associated TCR beta chains recognize cytomegalovirus antigens. Most TCR sequences were observed very rarely across donors, whereas some public TCRs were present in many individuals. A later analysis reported that several top co-occurrence clusters appeared linked to parvovirus B19, influenza, CMV and Epstein-Barr virus.

The sequence was obtained from a girl under 10 years old in good health and CMV-seronegative. The sample consisted of PBMCs. This receptor chain uses TRBV11-2 and TRBJ2-5, with the D gene call left open. For the CDR3, the sequence is CASSRALQETQYF. The DNA reads TGTGCCAGCAGCCGTGCGCTTCAAGAGACCCAGTACTTC. When the CDR3 is completed using the reference TRBV11-2 and TRBJ2-5 genes on either side, the full variable domain is EAGVAQSPRYKIIEKRQSVAFWCNPISGHATLYWYQQILGQGPKLLIQFQNNGVVDDSQLPKDRFSAERLKGVDSTLKIQPAKLEDSAVYLCASSRALQETQYFGPGTRLLVL.